This TCR beta chain was observed in a study of blood T cell repertoires in COVID-19. Study overall: Acute-phase and convalescent COVID-19 samples originated in the United States, Italy and Spain. T cells, B-cell-depleted T cells, or PBMCs supplied cDNA or gDNA.

The CDR3 covers 15 residues. Germline V gives CDR1 LGHNA, CDR2 YSLEER. Deletions cut 3 bases from V and 9 bases from J, with 18 bases between. This table comes from immunoSEQ multiplex PCR, and its TCRdb copy is limited to in-frame clones, with some not included. Here the sample spans more than 75,000 clones, roughly 76% being singletons. Sequenced: peripheral blood. This receptor was taken from an elderly woman with active or convalescent COVID-19. The rearrangement joins TRBV4-3 to TRBJ1-5; D remains ambiguous. CDR3 DNA sequence: TGCGCCAGCAGCCAGTCGGAGAGTTCGGTTTGGCCCCAGCATTTT. Its protein is CASSQSESSVWPQHF.